This T cell receptor beta chain stems from a study of T cell responses to AZD1222 COVID-19 vaccine. The wider study: Pooled together were second doses at about 4 or about 12 weeks. General study results and limits: There were vaccine-associated CD4 TCRs across spike, dominant at 160-218 and 743-854.

TCRdb keeps only in-frame clones here, not all; method: immunoSEQ multiplex PCR. The sample lists 120,000 or so clones; about 88% were seen once. This clone was seen a few times. Its antigen is as yet unknown. Trimming took 6 bases from V and 0 from J; bases not matched to a gene: 9. The germline gives CDR1 SEHNR, CDR2 FQNEAQ (reference sequence). The CDR3 contains 16 residues. The origin of this receptor is an adult in good health. The source material was peripheral blood, sampled on day 0 of AZD1222 vaccination. V gene TRBV7-9 combines with J gene TRBJ2-3; 7 bases line up with TRBD2. This CDR3 reads CASRAGDYKSTDTQYF. CDR3 bases: TGTGCCAGCAGGGCCGGGGACTATAAAAGCACAGATACGCAGTATTTT.